The TCR beta chain under discussion was sequenced for a study of graft-versus-host responses after intestinal transplantation. About the study: The whole recipient group had anti-thymocyte globulin induction followed by tacrolimus and steroids for two to three years.

Assay used: immunoSEQ multiplex PCR; TCRdb lists only in-frame clones, some missing. The table has more than 25,000 clones, around 94% seen once. A note on this clone: Its antigen remains unknown.

General observations from the study: Allografts from individuals with graft-donor T cell macrochimerism displayed high graft-versus-host to host-versus-graft clonal ratios.

The receptor comes from a human patient who received an intestinal transplant, so some T cells may come from the graft donor. This specimen was PBMCs, taken around 29 days after intestinal transplant.

The CDR3 loop reads CATRERANTGELFF. DNA of the CDR3: TGCGCCACCAGAGAGCGGGCGAACACCGGGGAGCTGTTTTTT. This chain joins TRBV10-1 and TRBJ2-2; possibly TRBD2 for D (6 bases). Per germline, CDR1 WNHNN and CDR2 SYGVQD (reference sequence). The CDR3 extends over 14 amino acids. V lost 10 bases and J 0 bases, leaving 12 bases between the germline ends.